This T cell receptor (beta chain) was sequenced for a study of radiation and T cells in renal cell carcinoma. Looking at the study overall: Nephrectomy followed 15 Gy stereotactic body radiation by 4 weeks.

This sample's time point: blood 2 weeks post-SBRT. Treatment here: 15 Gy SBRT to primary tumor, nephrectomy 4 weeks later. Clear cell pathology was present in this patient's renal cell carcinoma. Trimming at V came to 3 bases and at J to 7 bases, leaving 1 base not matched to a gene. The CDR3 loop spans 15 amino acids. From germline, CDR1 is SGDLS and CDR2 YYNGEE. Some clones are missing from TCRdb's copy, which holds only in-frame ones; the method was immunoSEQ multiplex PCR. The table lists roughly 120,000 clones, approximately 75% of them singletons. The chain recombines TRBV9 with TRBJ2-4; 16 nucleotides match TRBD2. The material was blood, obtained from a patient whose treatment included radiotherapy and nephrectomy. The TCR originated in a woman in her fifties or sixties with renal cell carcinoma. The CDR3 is CASSAGLAGGNIQYF. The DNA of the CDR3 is TGTGCCAGCAGCGCGGGACTAGCGGGGGGGAACATTCAGTACTTC. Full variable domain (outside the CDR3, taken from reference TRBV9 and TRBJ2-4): DSGVTQTPKHLITATGQRVTLRCSPRSGDLSVYWYQQSLDQGLQFLIQYYNGEERAKGNILERFSAQQFPDLHSELNLSSLELGDSALYFCASSAGLAGGNIQYFGAGTRLSVL.